Listed here are 7 T cell receptor beta chains from one sample, sequenced in a study of T cell responses to AZD1222 COVID-19 vaccine. Here immunoSEQ multiplex PCR was the method, and the copy in TCRdb shows in-frame clones only, minus some. The sample holds 90,000 to 120,000 clones, 80% to 90% seen once. The source material was peripheral blood, sampled on day 0 of AZD1222 vaccination. The receptors stem from an adult in good health.

The DNA of the CDR3 is TGTGCCATCACCCAGGGGCCCCCCGAGCAGTACTTC. Translated: CAITQGPPEQYF. The chain couples TRBV10-3 to TRBJ2-7; D is possibly TRBD1 (6 bases). CDR1 and CDR2 from the germline V gene are ENHRY and SYGVKD. This CDR3 is built from 12 residues. V was shortened by 7 bases and J by 6 bases, with 13 bases between the two germline ends.

This sequence joins TRBV15 and TRBJ2-1; D might be TRBD1 (6 bases). The CDR3 consists of 16 residues. Trimming stripped 1 base from V and 2 bases from J, with 12 bases between. Germline V gene lookup returns CDR1 LNHNV and CDR2 YYDKDF (reference sequence). The CDR3 DNA reads as TGTGCCACCAGCAGAGCCCCGGCAGGGGCCTACAATGAGCAGTTCTTC. Translation: CATSRAPAGAYNEQFF.

The rearrangement links TRBV4-2 to TRBJ2-1; no clear D. The CDR3 has 12 amino acids. The germline V and J ends were trimmed by 3 bases and 6 bases, with 6 bases remaining between them. Germline CDR1 reads LGHNA; CDR2 reads YNFKEQ. The CDR3 is CASSQMFNEQFF. The CDR3 nucleotides read TGTGCCAGCAGCCAGATGTTCAATGAGCAGTTCTTC.

The rearrangement uses TRBV21-1 and TRBJ1-5; the DNA was not compared with TRBD1, the D call given in the table. TRBV21-1 is flagged as a pseudogene. The CDR3 has 16 amino acids. The CDR3 coding sequence is TGTGCCAGCAGCAAAGAAGACAGACCCAGCAATCAGCCCCAGCATTTT. This codes for CASSKEDRPSNQPQHF.

This chain joins TRBV6-5 and TRBJ1-4, with D perhaps TRBD1 (6 bases). Germline CDR1 reads MNHEY; CDR2 reads SVGAGI. Trimming removed 2 bases from V and 8 bases from J, with 9 bases in between. The CDR3 has 13 residues. The CDR3 region has the DNA TGTGCCAGCAGTTACGACGGGGGCGAAAAACTGTTTTTT. Encoded protein: CASSYDGGEKLFF.

This sequence joins TRBV18 and TRBJ2-7; 10 nucleotides agree with TRBD2. Germline assignment: CDR1 KGHSH and CDR2 LQKENI. The CDR3 runs 16 residues. J was trimmed by 1 base and V by 5 bases; bases with no gene match: 8. CDR3 in DNA: TGTGCCAGCTCAACCAACCCTAGCGGGAGTTCCTACGAGCAGTACTTC. Amino acids: CASSTNPSGSSYEQYF.

A few counts support this clone. J is TRBJ2-2 and V is TRBV13; 12 bases are shared with TRBD1. V was pared by 5 bases and J by 4 bases, with 8 bases of the junction left unmatched. From germline, CDR1 is PRHDT and CDR2 FYEKMQ (reference sequence). CDR3 length: 17 residues. This CDR3 is CASSQRRDRGPTGELFF. CDR3 bases: TGTGCCAGCAGCCAACGCCGGGACAGGGGGCCCACCGGGGAGCTGTTTTTT.